This T cell receptor beta chain derives from a study of T cells in Graves' hyperthyroidism and ophthalmopathy. TCR beta CDR3 sequences were amplified from RNA transcripts. The HTBI set primed first-round TCR CDR3 RT-PCR. TCRdb re-analysed the multiplex PCR reads in MiXCR, keeping a single row per CDR3 protein. The data contain 350,000 to 450,000 distinct CDR3 sequences, around 13% of them singletons. This CDR3 region has 14 residues. Germline V gene sequence: CDR1 LGHDT, CDR2 YNNKEL (reference sequence). The receptor's source is a woman aged 60-75 years with Graves' hyperthyroidism. The V gene is TRBV3-1, the J gene TRBJ2-1; D is unresolved. The DNA matches TRBJ2-7 better at its end, which makes the J call doubtful. The sample comprised blood. CDR3 sequence: CASSHKGSYNEQYF. The CDR3 nucleotides read TGTGCCAGCAGCCATAAAGGATCCTACAATGAGCAGTACTTC.